This T cell receptor beta chain was sequenced for a study of T cell responses to AZD1222 COVID-19 vaccine. Worth noting for this clone: Its target is unknown.

Produced via immunoSEQ multiplex PCR; TCRdb's table is partial and in-frame only. The table shows roughly 24,000 clones, with approximately 88% occurring only once. Study conclusions and caveats: Most donors were white British and more were female, and clonal diversity was possibly underestimated.

This clonotype originated in an adult who received the AZD1222 COVID-19 vaccine. The sample consisted of peripheral blood, taken 28 days after the second AZD1222 dose.

CDR3: CASSLVRSGGAYEQFF. The CDR3 nucleotides read TGTGCCAGCAGCTTAGTGCGCAGCGGGGGGGCGTATGAGCAGTTCTTC. V gene TRBV7-9 combines with J gene TRBJ2-1; 10 positions match TRBD2. V trimming: 1 base; J trimming: 8 bases; junction bases outside the gene matches: 8. This CDR3 has 16 amino acids. Germline V gives CDR1 SEHNR, CDR2 FQNEAQ (reference sequence).